The 15 T cell receptor beta chains in this list originate from one sample, sequenced in a study of T-cell memory formation after mild COVID-19. A single record per CDR3 protein comes from TCRdb applying MiXCR to the 5' RACE reads. The sample has 250,000 to 350,000 distinct CDR3 sequences, approximately 20% seen once. The sequenced sample was PBMCs or a T cell subset sorted from them (not recorded which). Receptors were obtained from a man between 18 and 35 years old who had mild COVID-19 (a few samples of this study predate the infection). Cell type and time point are not known.

The V call is TRBV12-3 or TRBV12-4, the J call TRBJ1-5; D remains unclear. The CDR3 runs to 13 residues. Trimming shortened V by 4 bases and J by 5 bases, and 9 bases separated the two germline ends. CDR3 residues: CASSWIQDQPQHF. CDR3 DNA sequence: TGTGCCAGCAGTTGGATTCAAGATCAGCCCCAGCATTTT.

This clonotype was detected a few times. The rearrangement joins TRBV5-1 to TRBJ2-7; 10 bases are shared with TRBD1. Germline CDR1 and CDR2: SGHRS and YFSETQ. Losses at the gene ends were 0 bases for V and 0 bases for J; bases not matched to a gene: 0. The CDR3 has 15 amino acids. CDR3 sequence (DNA): TGCGCCAGCAGCTTGGGGACAGGGGGCTCCTACGAGCAGTACGTC. This gives the protein CASSLGTGGSYEQYV.

This clonotype occurred many times. The V gene is TRBV7-7, the J gene TRBJ2-1; D perhaps matches TRBD2 (6 bases). Looked up from germline, CDR1 is SSHAT and CDR2 is FNYEAQ (reference sequence). V was pared by 4 bases and J by 6 bases, with 10 bases between. The CDR3 is 13 amino acids. DNA of the CDR3: TGTGCCAGCAGCTCCGGGACTGCCAATGAGCAGTTCTTC. Translation: CASSSGTANEQFF.

The chain employs TRBV28 and TRBJ2-1; D is ambiguous. The CDR3 has 14 amino acids. The germline gives CDR1 MDHEN, CDR2 SYDVKM. The V end was cut by 3 bases, the J end by 11 bases, with 17 bases between. CDR3 loop: CASSFMPLQGKQFF. The CDR3 DNA follows: TGTGCCAGCAGTTTTATGCCCTTACAAGGAAAGCAGTTCTTC.

In this sample, this clonotype turned up a few times. The chain combines TRBV7-9 with TRBJ2-5; 7 bases are shared with TRBD1. Germline lookup yields CDR1 SEHNR and CDR2 FQNEAQ (reference sequence). V gave up 4 bases and J gave up 5 bases; unmatched junction bases: 7. The CDR3 has 14 residues. The CDR3 loop reads CASSWAGGQETQYF. The DNA for the CDR3 is TGTGCCAGCAGCTGGGCAGGGGGACAGGAGACCCAGTACTTC.

The chain is built from TRBV27 and TRBJ1-1; D gene uncertain. CDR3 length: 14 residues. Germline V lookup: CDR1 MNHEY, CDR2 SMNVEV (reference sequence). V gave up 7 bases and J gave up 1 base, with 13 bases separating them. This chain's CDR3 is CASNPMDQNTEAFF. CDR3 DNA: TGTGCCAGCAACCCGATGGACCAGAACACTGAAGCTTTCTTT.

CDR3 coding DNA: TGCGCCAGCAGCGTGACCGGGACGCCAACTTACGAGCAGTACTTC. Its translation is CASSVTGTPTYEQYF. The chain joins TRBV5-1 to TRBJ2-7; D possibly uses TRBD1 or TRBD2 (5 bases each). The CDR3 loop spans 15 amino acids. With 4 bases removed from V and 4 bases from J, the gap between germline ends came to 18 bases. From germline, CDR1 is SGHRS and CDR2 YFSETQ.

The chain employs TRBV2 and TRBJ2-5; 12 nucleotides match TRBD2. The germline V gene has CDR1 SNHLY and CDR2 FYNNEI. Trimming took 6 bases from V and 2 from J; bases not matched to a gene: 10. The CDR3 extends over 17 amino acids. The CDR3 DNA is TGTGCCAGCAGAAAGGGGCCTAGCGGGAGGGGGCAAGAGACCCAGTACTTC. Its protein is CASRKGPSGRGQETQYF.

This clonotype has a count of ten or more. The rearrangement joins TRBV7-2 to TRBJ1-3; no definite D call. The CDR3 extends over 18 amino acids. Germline CDR1 is SGHTA and CDR2 is FQGNSA. The ends were cut back, 5 bases at V and 0 bases at J, with 20 bases in the middle. For the CDR3, the DNA is TGTGCCAGCAGCCGGGCCCTAGCGTCGCCGTCCTCTGGAAACACCATATATTTT. Translating it yields CASSRALASPSSGNTIYF.

This clonotype appeared a few times. CDR3 sequence reads: CAWSGKYEQYF. CDR3 DNA sequence: TGTGCCTGGAGTGGGAAGTACGAGCAGTACTTC. V and J are TRBV30 and TRBJ2-7; D not certain. Germline lookup yields CDR1 GTSNPN and CDR2 SVGIG (reference sequence). The V gene lost 1 base and the J gene lost 4 bases, with 5 bases spanning the gap. CDR3 length: 11 amino acids.

This clonotype was seen a few times. The rearrangement joins TRBV10-3 to TRBJ1-1, with no clear D. This CDR3 region has 11 residues. With 3 bases removed from V and 7 bases from J, the gap between germline ends came to 6 bases. Looked up from germline, CDR1 is ENHRY and CDR2 is SYGVKD. The DNA for the CDR3 is TGTGCCATCAGTGAAAGGAGTGAAGCTTTCTTT. Protein: CAISERSEAFF.

There are a few counts of this clonotype. The chain has TRBV12-3 or TRBV12-4 and TRBJ2-7; D gene unclear. The CDR3 is 14 amino acids. The V end lost 5 bases, the J end lost 4 bases, and 15 bases lay between the germline ends. Here the CDR3 DNA reads TGTGCCAGCAGTCCCGGGCAGGTGGGGTACGAGCAGTACTTC. Protein product: CASSPGQVGYEQYF.

The CDR3 sequence is CASSDRFRRNTDTQYF. The CDR3 DNA reads TGTGCCAGCAGCGACAGGTTTCGGCGAAACACAGATACGCAGTATTTT. This rearrangement joins TRBV7-2 to TRBJ2-3; perhaps TRBD1 as D (6 bases). There are 16 residues in the CDR3. V dropped 5 bases and J dropped 2 bases, with 17 bases sitting between them. The germline CDR1 and CDR2 sequences are SGHTA and FQGNSA.

V gene TRBV5-4 combines with J gene TRBJ2-5; 7 positions agree with TRBD1. Germline V CDR1 and CDR2: SGHNT, YYREEE (reference sequence). The CDR3 has 14 amino acids. The V segment lost 3 bases and the J segment 1 base; nucleotides outside the gene matches: 3. The CDR3 sequence: CASSSGQIQETQYF. The CDR3 DNA reads as TGTGCCAGCAGCTCGGGACAGATCCAAGAGACCCAGTACTTC.

This clonotype was found a few times. This chain connects TRBV7-8 to TRBJ2-3, with TRBD2 matching over 8 bases. The germline V gene has CDR1 SGHVS and CDR2 FQNEAQ. The CDR3 consists of 14 residues. Unmatched junction bases numbered 9, after V lost 10 bases and J lost 3 bases. CDR3: CATGRPGGTDTQYF. In DNA form, the CDR3 reads TGTGCCACTGGGCGGCCGGGGGGGACAGATACGCAGTATTTT. Using reference TRBV7-8 and TRBJ2-3 for the parts outside the CDR3, the full variable domain is GAGVSQSPRYKVAKRGQDVALRCDPISGHVSLFWYQQALGQGPEFLTYFQNEAQLDKSGLPSDRFFAERPEGSVSTLKIQRTQQEDSAVYLCATGRPGGTDTQYFGPGTRLTVL.